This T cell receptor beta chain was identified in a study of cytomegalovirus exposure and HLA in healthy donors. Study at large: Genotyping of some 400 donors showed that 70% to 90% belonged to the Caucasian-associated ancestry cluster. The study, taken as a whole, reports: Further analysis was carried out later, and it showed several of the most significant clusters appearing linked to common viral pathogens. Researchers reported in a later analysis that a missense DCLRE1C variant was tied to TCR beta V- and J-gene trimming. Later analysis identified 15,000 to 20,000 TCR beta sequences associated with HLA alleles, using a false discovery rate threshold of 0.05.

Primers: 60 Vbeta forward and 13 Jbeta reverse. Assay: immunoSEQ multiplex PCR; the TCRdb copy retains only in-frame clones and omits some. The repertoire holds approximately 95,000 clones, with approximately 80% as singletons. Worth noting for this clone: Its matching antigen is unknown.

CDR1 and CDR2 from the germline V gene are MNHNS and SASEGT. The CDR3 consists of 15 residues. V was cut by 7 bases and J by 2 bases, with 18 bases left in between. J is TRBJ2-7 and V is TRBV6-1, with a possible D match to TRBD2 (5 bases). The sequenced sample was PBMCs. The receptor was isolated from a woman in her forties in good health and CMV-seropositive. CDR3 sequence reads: CASTLRGDGPYEQYF. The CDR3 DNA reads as TGTGCCAGCACCCTCCGGGGAGACGGGCCCTACGAGCAGTACTTC.